The 28 T cell receptor beta chains below come from one sample, sequenced in a study of shared clonotypes between healthy human individuals (dated by TCRdb to the early 2020s). The method was the immunoSEQ multiplex PCR assay. The source is immuneACCESS, and TCRdb retained only in-frame sequences with V and J called. Part of the clones is not carried over; for the studies checked, unresolved V genes explain less than half of this, and the remainder is unexplained. The sample table contains hundreds of thousands of clones; only one count was recorded for approximately 75% of them. The leading ten clones occupy around 1.8% of the sample. Sequencing was done on a sample of memory CD4+ T cells sorted from blood. The cell subset or site label of this sample denotes: CD45RA-negative fraction. The receptors were sampled from a young woman in good health.

The chain couples TRBV7-2 to TRBJ2-5; D remains ambiguous. The V gene lost 1 base and the J gene lost 6 bases, with 6 bases spanning the gap. Germline V gene lookup returns CDR1 SGHTA and CDR2 FQGNSA. This CDR3 contains 12 residues. Here the CDR3 reads CASSLVLQTQYF. Written as DNA, the CDR3 is TGTGCCAGCAGCTTAGTTTTACAGACCCAGTACTTC.

Only a few counts were recorded for this clone. The rearrangement joins TRBV10-3 to TRBJ2-5; D call uncertain. Germline V gene sequence: CDR1 ENHRY, CDR2 SYGVKD. Between the trimmed V and J ends, which lost 5 bases and 2 bases, there was a span of 6 bases. There are 12 residues in the CDR3. CDR3 protein: CAISLSQETQYF. The CDR3 coding sequence is TGTGCCATCAGTTTGAGTCAAGAGACCCAGTACTTC.

The sample holds many counts of this clone. The CDR3, as DNA: TGTGCCAGCAGTTTTGGACCGTCTAGGTCCCTTACCTACGAGCAGTACTTC. Residues: CASSFGPSRSLTYEQYF. V is TRBV28 and J is TRBJ2-7; D gene ambiguous. Germline lookup yields CDR1 MDHEN and CDR2 SYDVKM. The CDR3 length is 17 residues. Trimming cost V 3 bases and J 2 bases, with 20 bases left between them.

The V gene is TRBV7-3, the J gene TRBJ1-2, with 9 bases aligning to TRBD1. CDR1 and CDR2 from the germline V gene are SGHTA and FQGTGA. J gave up 8 bases and V 0 bases, and 7 bases lay outside the gene matches. This CDR3 is built from 15 residues. This CDR3 is CASSLTGTGTEGYTF. The DNA for the CDR3 is TGTGCCAGCAGCTTAACAGGGACAGGGACAGAAGGCTACACCTTC. The complete variable domain, with remaining parts taken from reference TRBV7-3 and TRBJ1-2, reads GAGVSQTPSNKVTEKGKYVELRCDPISGHTALYWYRQSLGQGPEFLIYFQGTGAADDSGLPNDRFFAVRPEGSVSTLKIQRTERGDSAVYLCASSLTGTGTEGYTFGSGTRLTVV.

The chain is built from TRBV15 and TRBJ2-7; D not resolved. Germline-derived CDR1 and CDR2 are LNHNV and YYDKDF (reference sequence). This CDR3 is 15 amino acids long. The ends were cut back, 0 bases at V and 0 bases at J, with 9 bases in the middle. The CDR3 DNA is TGTGCCACCAGCAGAGATGGACGGATCTCCTACGAGCAGTACTTC. Translated, it gives CATSRDGRISYEQYF.

The rearrangement links TRBV28 to TRBJ2-3; 7 bases match TRBD2. CDR1 and CDR2 (germline): MDHEN, SYDVKM. Trimming removed 7 bases from V and 2 bases from J; junction bases left unmatched: 12. CDR3 size: 16 residues. The CDR3 DNA follows: TGTGCCAGCACCCACCAATTAGCGGGTAACACAGATACGCAGTATTTT. It is translated as CASTHQLAGNTDTQYF.

The chain is built from TRBV28 and TRBJ2-4, with a tentative D call TRBD1 (5 bases). The germline gives CDR1 MDHEN, CDR2 SYDVKM. CDR3 length equals 13 residues. Between the trimmed V and J ends, which lost 7 bases and 4 bases, there was a span of 11 bases. For the CDR3, the DNA is TGTGCCAGCACGGATCAGGGAAAAAACATTCAGTACTTC. Encoded protein: CASTDQGKNIQYF.

V gene TRBV10-3 combines with J gene TRBJ1-5, with 11 bases that match TRBD1. The length of the CDR3 is 17 residues. Trimming took 0 bases from V and 3 from J; bases not matched to a gene: 4. CDR1 and CDR2 from the germline V gene are ENHRY and SYGVKD. The CDR3 here is CAISESMGQGDNQPQHF. The CDR3 bases are TGTGCCATCAGTGAGTCGATGGGACAGGGGGACAATCAGCCCCAGCATTTT.

The chain links TRBV19 to TRBJ1-1; D unresolved. CDR3 length equals 17 residues. The V end lost 6 bases, the J end lost 3 bases, and 23 bases lay between the germline ends. CDR1 and CDR2 from the germline V gene are LNHDA and SQIVND (reference sequence). CDR3 amino acids: CASSPPGSPNLHTEAFF. CDR3 DNA: TGTGCCAGTAGCCCCCCCGGGAGTCCCAACTTGCACACTGAAGCTTTCTTT.

The chain has TRBV10-3 and TRBJ2-3, with TRBD2 matching over 10 bases. Germline V gene lookup returns CDR1 ENHRY and CDR2 SYGVKD. V lost 1 base, J lost 3 bases, and 1 base stayed unmatched. The length of the CDR3 is 15 residues. CDR3 sequence (DNA): TGTGCCATCAGTGAGTTACTAGCGGGAACAGATACGCAGTATTTT. It is translated as CAISELLAGTDTQYF.

The genes are TRBV11-3 and TRBJ2-1; no clear D gene. CDR1 and CDR2 from the germline V gene are SGHNT and YENEEA. The CDR3 contains 15 residues. V was cut by 5 bases and J by 0 bases, with 11 bases left in between. The CDR3 nucleotides are TGTGCCAGCAGCACCGGCTCTAGCTCCTACAATGAGCAGTTCTTC. It specifies CASSTGSSSYNEQFF.

CDR3 DNA: TGTGCCAGCAGCCCTACTAACAGGGTCTACGAGCAGTACTTC. Protein: CASSPTNRVYEQYF. The V gene is TRBV5-4, the J gene TRBJ2-7; possible D gene TRBD1, 6 bases. V was clipped by 4 bases and J by 3 bases, with 14 bases between them. The V gene's germline CDR1 is SGHNT and CDR2 YYREEE (reference sequence). The CDR3 runs to 14 residues.

The V and J genes are TRBV28 and TRBJ2-3, with 7 bases that match TRBD2. V gave up 5 bases and J gave up 5 bases; unmatched junction bases: 7. From germline, CDR1 is MDHEN and CDR2 SYDVKM. This CDR3 comprises 14 residues. The DNA for the CDR3 is TGTGCCAGCAGTCAGCGGGATGACCGAGATACGCAGTATTTT. This codes for CASSQRDDRDTQYF.

This clone has only one observation. This chain connects TRBV30 to TRBJ1-1; no definite D call. The germline V gene has CDR1 GTSNPN and CDR2 SVGIG (reference sequence). The CDR3 has 12 amino acids. V dropped 5 bases and J dropped 4 bases, with 11 bases sitting between them. The CDR3 region is CAWVRSGTEAFF. CDR3 nucleotide sequence: TGTGCCTGGGTGAGGTCGGGCACTGAAGCTTTCTTT.

With regard to this clone: At the DNA level, this CDR3 is encoded by other sequences in the same sample as well. This chain joins TRBV5-1 and TRBJ2-5; perhaps TRBD2 as D (5 bases). From germline, CDR1 is SGHRS and CDR2 YFSETQ. There are 13 residues in the CDR3. V dropped 2 bases and J dropped 4 bases, with 9 bases sitting between them. The CDR3 region is CASSLGSGETQYF. For the CDR3, the DNA is TGCGCCAGCAGCTTAGGGAGCGGAGAGACCCAGTACTTC.

This clone was recorded a few times. The chain joins TRBV10-3 to TRBJ1-5; weak D call: TRBD1 (5 bases). The CDR3 is made up of 14 amino acids. Germline V gives CDR1 ENHRY, CDR2 SYGVKD. V lost 2 bases, J lost 6 bases, and 11 bases lay in between. CDR3 protein: CAISEQGTGQPQHF. CDR3 DNA: TGTGCCATCAGTGAGCAGGGAACAGGTCAGCCCCAGCATTTT.

This chain's CDR3 is CASSVQGAVGTQYF. The CDR3 bases are TGTGCCAGCAGCGTACAGGGGGCCGTTGGGACCCAGTACTTC. The rearrangement links TRBV9 to TRBJ2-5; TRBD1 matches at 8 bases. With V trimmed by 1 base and J by 7 bases, 6 bases remained unmatched. Germline values: CDR1 SGDLS, CDR2 YYNGEE. CDR3 length: 14 residues.

This chain connects TRBV28 to TRBJ1-1; no definite D call. This CDR3 is built from 17 residues. Germline V gene sequence: CDR1 MDHEN, CDR2 SYDVKM. The ends were cut back, 5 bases at V and 10 bases at J, with 29 bases in the middle. The CDR3 DNA is TGTGCCAGCAGTCCAACTATTGGCGGGGAGTTCCCTTTTGCAGCTTTCTTT. This encodes CASSPTIGGEFPFAAFF.

The chain recombines TRBV19 with TRBJ2-1; 11 nucleotides align to TRBD2. Germline V lookup: CDR1 LNHDA, CDR2 SQIVND (reference sequence). CDR3 size: 15 residues. V gave up 3 bases and J gave up 9 bases; unmatched junction bases: 7. The chain's CDR3 is CASSMMVAGGSEQFF. CDR3 DNA sequence: TGTGCCAGTAGTATGATGGTAGCGGGAGGGAGTGAGCAGTTCTTC. The full variable domain, its missing parts supplied by reference TRBV19 and TRBJ2-1, is DGGITQSPKYLFRKEGQNVTLSCEQNLNHDAMYWYRQDPGQGLRLIYYSQIVNDFQKGDIAEGYSVSREKKESFPLTVTSAQKNPTAFYLCASSMMVAGGSEQFFGPGTRLTVL.

The chain uses TRBV28 and TRBJ1-5; D unresolved. V lost 5 bases and J lost 0, with 8 bases in between. This CDR3 is built from 14 residues. Germline loops: CDR1 MDHEN, CDR2 SYDVKM. The CDR3 DNA follows: TGTGCCAGCAGTGACATCTATAGCAATCAGCCCCAGCATTTT. Its translation: CASSDIYSNQPQHF. The full variable domain, in which reference TRBV28 and TRBJ1-5 provide the parts outside the CDR3, is DVKVTQSSRYLVKRTGEKVFLECVQDMDHENMFWYRQDPGLGLRLIYFSYDVKMKEKGDIPEGYSVSREKKERFSLILESASTNQTSMYLCASSDIYSNQPQHFGDGTRLSIL.

The rearrangement joins TRBV7-3 to TRBJ2-1; 7 bases agree with TRBD1. Trimming cost V 5 bases and J 9 bases; bases outside gene matches: 4. The CDR3 has 12 residues. The germline V gene encodes CDR1 SGHTA and CDR2 FQGTGA. CDR3 nucleotide sequence: TGTGCCAGCAGCCAGACAGGGCGTGAGCAGTTCTTC. Protein sequence: CASSQTGREQFF.

The chain carries TRBV14 and TRBJ1-1; D not resolved. This CDR3 contains 17 residues. The V gene lost 3 bases and the J gene lost 0 bases, with 17 bases spanning the gap. Germline loops: CDR1 SGHDN, CDR2 FVKESK. DNA of the CDR3: TGTGCCAGCAGCCATGGTCACGGAGCCTCCATGAACACTGAAGCTTTCTTT. Protein product: CASSHGHGASMNTEAFF. Full variable domain (rest looked up from reference TRBV14 and TRBJ1-1): EAGVTQFPSHSVIEKGQTVTLRCDPISGHDNLYWYRRVMGKEIKFLLHFVKESKQDESGMPNNRFLAERTGGTYSTLKVQPAELEDSGVYFCASSHGHGASMNTEAFFGQGTRLTVV.

The gene calls are TRBV19 and TRBJ2-7; no clear D. Looked up from germline, CDR1 is LNHDA and CDR2 is SQIVND (reference sequence). This CDR3 contains 13 residues. The V end was cut by 5 bases, the J end by 0 bases, with 8 bases between. CDR3 loop: CASSPPLSYEQYF. The DNA for the CDR3 is TGTGCCAGTAGTCCTCCCCTCTCCTACGAGCAGTACTTC.

This chain connects TRBV5-4 to TRBJ1-2; no clear D gene. The length of the CDR3 is 15 residues. V shed 3 bases and J shed 4 bases, with 16 bases lying between them. The germline CDR1 and CDR2 sequences are SGHNT and YYREEE (reference sequence). The CDR3 nucleotides read TGTGCCAGCAGCTCCCCTCCCGGCAGCAGCTATGGCTACACCTTC. Its translation is CASSSPPGSSYGYTF.

This chain joins TRBV11-3 and TRBJ2-2, with D unresolved. CDR3 length equals 14 residues. V shed 3 bases and J shed 3 bases, with 8 bases lying between them. CDR1 and CDR2 from the germline V gene are SGHNT and YENEEA. CDR3 sequence reads: CASSFRPDTGELFF. In nucleotides, the CDR3 is TGTGCCAGCAGCTTTCGGCCGGACACCGGGGAGCTGTTTTTT.

V gene TRBV19 combines with J gene TRBJ2-6; D is ambiguous. Trimming shortened V by 3 bases and J by 3 bases, and 12 bases separated the two germline ends. Germline CDR1 reads LNHDA; CDR2 reads SQIVND (reference sequence). The CDR3 consists of 16 residues. CDR3 protein: CASSIAGAIGANVLTF. The CDR3 DNA reads as TGTGCCAGTAGTATCGCCGGAGCGATTGGGGCCAACGTCCTGACTTTC.

The V gene is TRBV6-5, the J gene TRBJ2-1; the match to TRBD1 covers 8 bases. Germline lookup yields CDR1 MNHEY and CDR2 SVGAGI. Trimming cost V 5 bases and J 14 bases; bases outside gene matches: 5. CDR3 length: 11 amino acids. The CDR3 DNA reads as TGTGCCAGCAGTCGACAGGGGCGCGAGTTCTTC. This gives the protein CASSRQGREFF.

The CDR3 DNA reads TGTGCCAGCAGCTTGGCGGGACCCTCCCCTGGGGAGCTGTTTTTT. Its translation is CASSLAGPSPGELFF. The chain carries TRBV7-2 and TRBJ2-2; a possible D gene is TRBD2 (6 bases). Germline assignment: CDR1 SGHTA and CDR2 FQGNSA. Trimming cost V 3 bases and J 8 bases, with 16 bases left between them. The CDR3 has 15 residues.